This TCR beta chain was captured in a study of blood T cell repertoires in COVID-19. Looking at the study overall: The cDNA or gDNA used as material had been derived from T cells, B-cell-depleted T cells, or PBMCs.

Only in-frame clones appear in the TCRdb table, and some are missing; sequencing was by immunoSEQ multiplex PCR. The sample lists tens of thousands of clones; approximately 83% were seen once. Germline values: CDR1 SGHVS, CDR2 FNYEAQ. The V end lost 9 bases, the J end lost 0 bases, and 24 bases lay between the germline ends. This CDR3 has 18 residues. The chain combines TRBV7-6 with TRBJ1-3, with a possible D match to TRBD1 (5 bases). The clonotype comes from a man between 35 and 55 years old with COVID-19, enrolled during active disease. Sequenced sample: peripheral blood. The CDR3 sequence: CASSTSGVAAFSGNTIYF. The CDR3 DNA sequence: TGTGCCAGTTCAACATCGGGGGTGGCCGCCTTCTCTGGAAACACCATATATTTT.